The 30 T cell receptor beta chains reported below all come from one sample, sequenced in a study of blood T cell repertoires in COVID-19 (TCRdb year 2020). The library was built by means of the immunoSEQ multiplex PCR assay. The clones in this table, taken by TCRdb from immuneACCESS, are in-frame only. Not every clone is retained; where verified, under half of the shortfall comes from an unresolved V gene, and the cause of the rest is unknown. The sample table lists some 21,000 clones, roughly 80% of them with a count of one. Roughly 3.2% of the sample is held by the ten biggest clonotypes. Source material: peripheral blood. All receptors derive from a man aged 35-49 years with acute or convalescent COVID-19.

The CDR3 loop reads CASSTTQNSYNSPLHF. The CDR3 DNA reads TGTGCCAGCAGCACTACCCAGAACTCCTATAATTCACCCCTCCACTTT. The chain combines TRBV3-1 (or the pseudogene TRBV3-2) with TRBJ1-6; D not certain. This CDR3 comprises 16 residues. CDR1 is LGHDT, CDR2 YNNKEL, per germline (reference sequence). V lost 5 bases and J lost 0, with 11 bases in between.

The rearrangement joins TRBV5-1 to TRBJ1-1; tentatively, D is TRBD1 (6 bases). The CDR3 totals 15 residues. Between the trimmed V and J ends, which lost 2 bases and 2 bases, there was a span of 13 bases. The germline CDR1 and CDR2 sequences are SGHRS and YFSETQ. The CDR3: CASSLSGTLNTEAFF. The CDR3 DNA follows: TGCGCCAGCAGCTTATCCGGGACACTTAACACTGAAGCTTTCTTT.

The CDR3 protein is CASSPNPDNEQFF. The CDR3 nucleotides are TGTGCCAGCTCACCTAATCCGGACAATGAGCAGTTCTTC. The rearrangement uses TRBV18 and TRBJ2-1; D unresolved. The V and J ends lost 3 bases and 5 bases respectively, with 8 bases between them. There are 13 residues in the CDR3. Germline loops: CDR1 KGHSH, CDR2 LQKENI.

This clone occurred once. This sequence joins TRBV20-1 and TRBJ1-4, with D tentatively TRBD1 (5 bases). The V end lost 2 bases, the J end lost 7 bases, and 5 bases lay between the germline ends. CDR3 length: 11 residues. Germline values: CDR1 DFQATT, CDR2 SNEGSKA (reference sequence). DNA of the CDR3: TGCAGTGCTAGACAGGGTGAAAAACTGTTTTTT. Translation gives CSARQGEKLFF.

This clone was seen just once. The chain joins TRBV15 to TRBJ1-5; tentative D call: TRBD1 (5 bases). Germline CDR1 and CDR2: LNHNV and YYDKDF (reference sequence). This CDR3 contains 17 residues. V was cut by 0 bases and J by 5 bases, with 17 bases left in between. CDR3 residues: CATSRDLARVSYQPQHF. CDR3 in DNA: TGTGCCACCAGCAGAGATTTAGCCAGGGTATCCTATCAGCCCCAGCATTTT.

This chain uses TRBV2 with TRBJ2-5; maybe TRBD2 (6 bases). Germline lookup yields CDR1 SNHLY and CDR2 FYNNEI. V shed 7 bases and J shed 1 base, with 10 bases lying between them. This CDR3 is built from 13 residues. Written as DNA, the CDR3 is TGTGCCAGCATTAGCGGACTCCAAGAGACCCAGTACTTC. Translating gives CASISGLQETQYF.

The chain is built from TRBV5-1 and TRBJ1-2; D is unresolved. The CDR3 runs to 13 residues. With 1 base removed from V and 5 bases from J, the gap between germline ends came to 9 bases. The germline gives CDR1 SGHRS, CDR2 YFSETQ. CDR3 residues: CASSLIPRYGYTF. CDR3 sequence (DNA): TGCGCCAGCAGCTTGATCCCCCGTTATGGCTACACCTTC.

V usage is TRBV5-6 and J usage is TRBJ1-2, with unresolved D. V lost 4 bases and J 1 base, leaving 8 bases between the germline ends. There are 13 residues in the CDR3. Germline V gives CDR1 SGHDT, CDR2 YYEEEE. CDR3: CASSTVNNYGYTF. The CDR3 DNA follows: TGTGCCAGCAGCACAGTAAATAACTATGGCTACACCTTC. Supplemented by reference TRBV5-6 and TRBJ1-2, the full variable domain reads DAGVTQSPTHLIKTRGQQVTLRCSPKSGHDTVSWYQQALGQGPQFIFQYYEEEERQRGNFPDRFSGHQFPNYSSELNVNALLLGDSALYLCASSTVNNYGYTFGSGTRLTVV.

This chain links TRBV12-3 or TRBV12-4 with TRBJ2-3; 7 bases are shared with TRBD2. The CDR3 is 13 residues long. The V and J ends lost 6 bases and 3 bases, in that order; junction bases with no gene match: 3. The DNA for the CDR3 is TGTGCCAGCAGCCCCGGGGGGACAGATACGCAGTATTTT. Its translation is CASSPGGTDTQYF.

This clone was picked up a small number of times. The gene calls are TRBV6-4 and TRBJ2-3; 10 bases line up with TRBD2. V was pared by 4 bases and J by 1 base, with 2 bases of the junction left unmatched. The CDR3 totals 15 residues. Germline V CDR1 and CDR2: MRHNA, SNTAGT. CDR3 in amino acids: CASSVGTSGTDTQYF. DNA for the CDR3: TGTGCCAGCAGTGTTGGGACTAGCGGCACAGATACGCAGTATTTT.

The chain carries TRBV5-5 and TRBJ2-7, with a tentative D call TRBD2 (6 bases). The length of the CDR3 is 13 residues. Germline V gene lookup returns CDR1 SGHKS and CDR2 YYEKEE (reference sequence). The V end lost 2 bases, the J end lost 2 bases, and 8 bases lay between the germline ends. As DNA, the CDR3 is TGTGCCAGCAGCTTTGGGGGGACCTACGAGCAGTACTTC. This translates into CASSFGGTYEQYF. The entire variable domain, with the rest obtained from reference TRBV5-5 and TRBJ2-7, is as follows: DAGVTQSPTHLIKTRGQQVTLRCSPISGHKSVSWYQQVLGQGPQFIFQYYEKEERGRGNFPDRFSARQFPNYSSELNVNALLLGDSALYLCASSFGGTYEQYFGPGTRLTVT.

The rearrangement uses TRBV14 and TRBJ2-7; possible D gene TRBD2, 5 bases. V lost 2 bases to trimming and J lost 4 bases, with 9 bases between them. This CDR3 has 13 amino acids. Germline-derived CDR1 and CDR2 are SGHDN and FVKESK. CDR3 protein: CASSQTRDYEQYF. The DNA for the CDR3 is TGTGCCAGCAGCCAAACGAGGGATTACGAGCAGTACTTC.

This clone has only a few counts. The rearrangement uses TRBV19 and TRBJ2-7, with TRBD1 matching 7 bases. V shed 6 bases, J shed 7 bases, and the junction held 15 bases outside the gene matches. Germline CDR1 and CDR2: LNHDA and SQIVND (reference sequence). CDR3 length equals 15 residues. The CDR3 nucleotides read TGTGCCAGTAGCTACAGGGGCCAAAGGGATGAGGAGCAGTACTTC. It yields the protein CASSYRGQRDEEQYF.

The J gene is TRBJ2-1, the V gene TRBV24-1, with 8 bases fitting TRBD1. The CDR3 covers 16 residues. J gave up 7 bases and V 3 bases, and 10 bases lay outside the gene matches. CDR1 is KGHDR and CDR2 is SFDVKD in the germline V gene. Here the CDR3 DNA reads TGTGCCACCAGTGATGCCAGGGGGCTGGTGTGGAATGAGCAGTTCTTC. Translated, it gives CATSDARGLVWNEQFF.

This clone was seen more than once but under ten times. CDR3 bases: TGCGCCAGCAGCCCGGAGGGGGGGCGTACCGGGGAGCTGTTTTTT. Its translation is CASSPEGGRTGELFF. J is TRBJ2-2 and V is TRBV5-1; tentatively, D is TRBD2 (7 bases). Germline V gene lookup returns CDR1 SGHRS and CDR2 YFSETQ. The CDR3 runs to 15 residues. Between the trimmed V and J ends, which lost 4 bases and 5 bases, there was a span of 15 bases.

This rearrangement joins TRBV5-5 to TRBJ1-6, with D tentatively TRBD1 (5 bases). The V gene lost 2 bases and the J gene lost 9 bases, with 12 bases spanning the gap. Germline lookup yields CDR1 SGHKS and CDR2 YYEKEE (reference sequence). The CDR3 spans 14 residues. CDR3 bases: TGTGCCAGCAGCTTTGGGGCTCCCATTTCACCCCTCCACTTT. Residues: CASSFGAPISPLHF.

The rearrangement links TRBV5-1 to TRBJ2-2; perhaps TRBD1 as D (6 bases). Germline V gives CDR1 SGHRS, CDR2 YFSETQ. V was cut by 8 bases and J by 6 bases, with 11 bases left in between. The CDR3 runs to 12 residues. CDR3: CASVQGPGELFF. The CDR3 nucleotides read TGCGCCAGTGTACAGGGACCCGGGGAGCTGTTTTTT.

The rearrangement links TRBV19 to TRBJ1-5; D remains ambiguous. V shed 4 bases and J shed 5 bases, with 12 bases lying between them. This CDR3 region has 14 residues. Germline assignment: CDR1 LNHDA and CDR2 SQIVND (reference sequence). The CDR3 loop reads CASSTGWAYQPQHF. The CDR3 nucleotides are TGTGCCAGTAGTACTGGATGGGCGTATCAGCCCCAGCATTTT.

This chain links TRBV6-5 with TRBJ1-1; the match to TRBD1 covers 7 bases. Germline loops: CDR1 MNHEY, CDR2 SVGAGI. CDR3 length equals 15 residues. J lost 1 base, V lost 6 bases, and 8 bases had no gene match. The CDR3 loop reads CASRLDRERNTEAFF. For the CDR3, the DNA is TGTGCCAGCAGACTCGACAGGGAACGGAACACTGAAGCTTTCTTT.

CDR3 coding DNA: TGTGCCTGGAGTGCGCACAGGGTATCCCCCGACTACGAGCAGTACTTC. It codes for CAWSAHRVSPDYEQYF. The chain couples TRBV30 to TRBJ2-7, with D possibly matching TRBD1 (6 bases). There are 16 residues in the CDR3. Per the germline V gene, CDR1 is GTSNPN and CDR2 is SVGIG (reference sequence). V was cut by 1 base and J by 3 bases, with 19 bases left in between.

This clone was seen once. The chain couples TRBV27 to TRBJ1-3; TRBD1 might be the D (6 bases). CDR1 MNHEY and CDR2 SMNVEV come from the germline V gene (reference sequence). The CDR3 runs to 15 residues. Trimming took off 3 bases at V and 0 bases at J, with 9 bases between the two ends. As DNA, the CDR3 is TGTGCCAGCAGTTTCACAGGGAGCTCTGGAAACACCATATATTTT. Translated: CASSFTGSSGNTIYF.

The J gene is TRBJ1-1, the V gene TRBV5-1; D is unresolved. Looked up from germline, CDR1 is SGHRS and CDR2 is YFSETQ. Trimming took 4 bases from V and 0 from J, leaving 13 bases between them. The CDR3 spans 15 residues. CDR3 residues: CASSRGHGMNTEAFF. In DNA, the CDR3 is TGCGCCAGCAGCCGGGGTCATGGGATGAACACTGAAGCTTTCTTT.

This clone was detected only a few times. The chain carries TRBV6-5 and TRBJ1-1; D is uncertain. V was trimmed by 6 bases and J by 5 bases, leaving 16 bases between them. CDR1 MNHEY and CDR2 SVGAGI come from the germline V gene. The CDR3 covers 14 residues. The CDR3 is CASRPAGFGTEAFF. CDR3 DNA: TGTGCCAGCAGGCCCGCGGGGTTTGGGACTGAAGCTTTCTTT.

This clone was seen only a few times. The rearrangement joins TRBV5-1 to TRBJ2-2; 7 positions match TRBD2. The CDR3 contains 17 residues. Germline V CDR1 and CDR2: SGHRS, YFSETQ. Unmatched junction bases numbered 6, after V lost 0 bases and J lost 1 base. CDR3 amino acids: CASSLAQAGVNTGELFF. In DNA form, the CDR3 reads TGCGCCAGCAGCTTGGCCCAGGCGGGGGTGAACACCGGGGAGCTGTTTTTT. Full variable domain (remainder filled in from reference TRBV5-1 and TRBJ2-2): KAGVTQTPRYLIKTRGQQVTLSCSPISGHRSVSWYQQTPGQGLQFLFEYFSETQRNKGNFPGRFSGRQFSNSRSEMNVSTLELGDSALYLCASSLAQAGVNTGELFFGEGSRLTVL.

This clone was observed a handful of times. Other DNA sequences in this sample translate to the same CDR3. This chain uses TRBV19 with TRBJ1-5; 9 nucleotides match TRBD1. V dropped 7 bases and J dropped 2; count of bases not matched to a gene: 6. The length of the CDR3 is 15 residues. Germline CDR1 LNHDA, CDR2 SQIVND (reference sequence). CDR3 bases: TGTGCCAGTACGCTGGGACAGGGCCGCAATCAGCCCCAGCATTTT. Amino acid sequence: CASTLGQGRNQPQHF.

The J gene is TRBJ2-1, the V gene TRBV14; D is ambiguous. The germline V gene has CDR1 SGHDN and CDR2 FVKESK. The CDR3 runs 12 residues. The V end lost 1 base, the J end lost 9 bases, and 7 bases lay between the germline ends. The CDR3 loop reads CASSQGNGEQFF. The CDR3 coding sequence is TGTGCCAGCAGCCAAGGTAACGGTGAGCAGTTCTTC.

V and J are TRBV20-1 and TRBJ1-2; D gene unclear. V shed 6 bases and J shed 1 base, with 6 bases lying between them. The CDR3 runs to 11 residues. In germline, CDR1 is DFQATT, CDR2 SNEGSKA (reference sequence). CDR3 bases: TGCAGTGCGCAGGATAACTATGGCTACACCTTC. Protein sequence: CSAQDNYGYTF.

The chain recombines TRBV20-1 with TRBJ1-5; perhaps TRBD1 as D (6 bases). V lost 3 bases and J 5 bases, leaving 17 bases between the germline ends. The germline V gene encodes CDR1 DFQATT and CDR2 SNEGSKA (reference sequence). The CDR3 is made up of 15 amino acids. The CDR3 nucleotides are TGCAGTGCTAGTATTGCCAGGGGCGATGATCAGCCCCAGCATTTT. Translated: CSASIARGDDQPQHF.

The rearrangement links TRBV5-1 to TRBJ1-6; 10 bases line up with TRBD1. Per germline, CDR1 SGHRS and CDR2 YFSETQ. This CDR3 is 16 amino acids long. Trimming took 4 bases from V and 5 from J; bases not matched to a gene: 6. The CDR3: CASSPRQGADNSPLHF. The CDR3 DNA reads as TGCGCCAGCAGCCCCCGACAGGGGGCGGATAATTCACCCCTCCACTTT. Using reference TRBV5-1 and TRBJ1-6 for the parts outside the CDR3, the full variable domain is KAGVTQTPRYLIKTRGQQVTLSCSPISGHRSVSWYQQTPGQGLQFLFEYFSETQRNKGNFPGRFSGRQFSNSRSEMNVSTLELGDSALYLCASSPRQGADNSPLHFGNGTRLTVT.

This chain joins TRBV30 and TRBJ1-5, with D perhaps TRBD1 (5 bases). Trimming left V 3 bases short and J 2 bases short, with 14 bases between. This CDR3 spans 15 amino acids. The germline gives CDR1 GTSNPN, CDR2 SVGIG (reference sequence). In DNA form, the CDR3 reads TGTGCCTGGAGGACCGCGGGACCGGGCAATCAGCCCCAGCATTTT. Translation gives CAWRTAGPGNQPQHF.